The rows below give T cell receptor beta chains drawn from one sample of a study of blood T cells in healthy people across ages. TCRdb re-derived calls from the 5' RACE reads in MiXCR, one entry per CDR3 protein. The sample shows about 590,000 distinct CDR3 sequences, 25% to 30% of them seen only once. The sequenced sample consisted of blood. The receptors derive from a woman of 80 years or more in good health. CDR3s include the opening cysteine and the closing phenylalanine or tryptophan. Each record gives: clone size, V gene, J gene, D gene, CDR3 protein, CDR3 DNA. The D gene is left open where the match is weak. Size is stated for part of the rows, as once, few or many counts, or as a class when the clone is expanded.

size: many; V: TRBV20-1; J: TRBJ1-2; D: -; CDR3: CSARDRRQSNYGYTF; DNA: TGCAGTGCTAGAGATCGAAGACAGAGTAACTATGGCTACACCTTC
size: -; V: TRBV27; J: TRBJ1-4; D: -; CDR3: CASRSGEANEKLFF; DNA: TGTGCCAGCAGGAGTGGGGAGGCTAATGAAAAACTGTTTTTT
size: many; V: TRBV5-1; J: TRBJ1-1; D: -; CDR3: CASSFSSRADTEAFF; DNA: TGCGCCAGCAGCTTCTCTTCCAGGGCGGACACTGAAGCTTTCTTT
size: many; V: TRBV6-2/TRBV6-3; J: TRBJ1-2; D: -; CDR3: CASSYGYGYTF; DNA: TGTGCCAGCAGTTACGGGTATGGCTACACCTTC
size: many; V: TRBV6-5; J: TRBJ1-2; D: -; CDR3: CAAGVQLGYGYTF; DNA: TGTGCCGCCGGGGTGCAGTTAGGGTATGGCTACACCTTC
size: -; V: TRBV6-2/TRBV6-3; J: TRBJ1-6; D: TRBD1; CDR3: CASSYRGQGSSPLHF; DNA: TGTGCCAGCAGTTACCGGGGACAGGGCAGCTCACCCCTCCACTTT
size: many; V: TRBV20-1; J: TRBJ2-7; D: -; CDR3: CSAGDNPYEQYF; DNA: TGCAGTGCGGGAGACAATCCCTACGAGCAGTACTTC
size: -; V: TRBV20-1; J: TRBJ2-7; D: -; CDR3: CSASPGPYYEQYF; DNA: TGCAGTGCTAGTCCGGGACCGTATTACGAGCAGTACTTC
size: many; V: TRBV15; J: TRBJ2-6; D: -; CDR3: CATSRGSSEGAGANVLTF; DNA: TGTGCCACCAGCAGAGGAAGTTCAGAAGGAGCTGGGGCCAACGTCCTGACTTTC
size: many; V: TRBV7-2; J: TRBJ2-7; D: -; CDR3: CASSELISYEQYF; DNA: TGTGCCAGCAGTGAGCTGATCTCCTACGAGCAGTACTTC
size: many; V: TRBV15; J: TRBJ1-2; D: -; CDR3: CATSSPPDYGYTF; DNA: TGTGCCACCAGCAGCCCCCCGGACTATGGCTACACCTTC
size: many; V: TRBV27; J: TRBJ1-5; D: -; CDR3: CASSYSIEQITSQHF; DNA: TGTGCCAGCAGTTACAGCATTGAACAAATCACCTCCCAGCATTTT
size: few; V: TRBV5-5; J: TRBJ2-5; D: -; CDR3: CASSLGLEETQYF; DNA: TGTGCCAGCAGCTTGGGACTTGAAGAGACCCAGTACTTC
size: few; V: TRBV12-3/TRBV12-4; J: TRBJ1-3; D: -; CDR3: CASAPEDTGWAGGNTIYF; DNA: TGTGCCAGCGCCCCGGAGGATACAGGGTGGGCTGGTGGAAACACCATATATTTT
size: many; V: TRBV12-3/TRBV12-4; J: TRBJ2-1; D: -; CDR3: CASSSTPNHEQFF; DNA: TGTGCCAGCAGTTCTACCCCTAACCATGAGCAGTTCTTC
size: -; V: TRBV6-2/TRBV6-3; J: TRBJ2-2; D: TRBD2; CDR3: CATGTSTSAGELFF; DNA: TGTGCCACAGGGACTAGCACGTCCGCCGGGGAGCTGTTTTTT
size: many; V: TRBV7-2; J: TRBJ2-3; D: TRBD2; CDR3: CASSPRTSGSRDTQYF; DNA: TGTGCCAGCAGCCCCAGGACTAGCGGGAGTAGGGATACGCAGTATTTT
size: few; V: TRBV5-1; J: TRBJ1-2; D: -; CDR3: CASSLEGLRHDGYTF; DNA: TGCGCCAGCAGCTTGGAGGGTCTTCGACACGACGGCTACACCTTC
size: many; V: TRBV5-1; J: TRBJ1-1; D: -; CDR3: CASSLKNMNTEAFF; DNA: TGCGCCAGCAGCTTGAAGAACATGAACACTGAAGCTTTCTTT
size: -; V: TRBV7-2; J: TRBJ2-1; D: -; CDR3: CASSVAYSERPTIF; DNA: TGTGCCAGCAGCGTAGCATATAGTGAACGTCCTACTATCTTC
size: -; V: TRBV30; J: TRBJ1-1; D: -; CDR3: CAWSGLTEAFF; DNA: TGTGCCTGGAGTGGCCTAACTGAAGCTTTCTTT
size: once; V: TRBV5-1; J: TRBJ2-5; D: -; CDR3: CAGSVTGSNEETQYF; DNA: TGCGCCGGCAGCGTAACGGGGAGTAACGAAGAGACCCAGTACTTC
size: few; V: TRBV6-2/TRBV6-3; J: TRBJ1-5; D: -; CDR3: CASSYSRDGHNNQPQHF; DNA: TGTGCCAGCAGTTACTCGCGGGACGGCCATAACAATCAGCCCCAGCATTTT
size: many; V: TRBV2; J: TRBJ1-4; D: TRBD1; CDR3: CASSGQGRKKLFF; DNA: TGTGCCAGCAGTGGACAGGGGAGGAAAAAACTGTTTTTT
size: -; V: TRBV3-1; J: TRBJ1-3; D: -; CDR3: CASSPATGGVNGSTIYF; DNA: TGTGCCAGCAGCCCGGCTACGGGGGGCGTAAATGGAAGCACCATATATTTT
size: -; V: TRBV28; J: TRBJ2-7; D: -; CDR3: CASRTPSSVEQYF; DNA: TGTGCCAGCAGGACTCCGTCGTCCGTCGAGCAGTACTTC
size: many; V: TRBV3-1; J: TRBJ2-7; D: -; CDR3: CASSQVHAANPTVAYEQYF; DNA: TGTGCCAGCAGCCAAGTCCACGCGGCGAATCCCACGGTGGCCTACGAGCAGTACTTC
size: many; V: TRBV4-3; J: TRBJ2-7; D: -; CDR3: CASSQGSGGYDDEQYF; DNA: TGCGCCAGCAGCCAAGGATCCGGGGGATACGACGACGAGCAGTACTTC
size: -; V: TRBV6-5; J: TRBJ2-2; D: TRBD1; CDR3: CASSRDRGGYTGELFF; DNA: TGTGCCAGCAGTCGCGACAGGGGCGGTTACACCGGGGAGCTGTTTTTT
size: many; V: TRBV25-1; J: TRBJ2-3; D: -; CDR3: CASSELKGGSLTDTQYF; DNA: TGTGCCAGCAGTGAATTAAAAGGTGGATCACTCACAGATACGCAGTATTTT
size: many; V: TRBV27; J: TRBJ2-4; D: -; CDR3: CASSLGALAKNIQYF; DNA: TGTGCCAGCAGTTTGGGAGCACTAGCCAAAAACATTCAGTACTTC
size: few; V: TRBV20-1; J: TRBJ1-5; D: -; CDR3: CSASLQRTVGNQPQHF; DNA: TGCAGTGCTAGCCTTCAAAGAACGGTAGGCAATCAGCCCCAGCATTTT
size: many; V: TRBV5-1; J: TRBJ2-7; D: TRBD1; CDR3: CASSPGQGAISYEQYF; DNA: TGCGCCAGCAGCCCGGGACAGGGGGCTATCTCCTACGAGCAGTACTTC
size: many; V: TRBV7-2; J: TRBJ2-1; D: -; CDR3: CASSLEGGHNEQFF; DNA: TGTGCCAGCAGCTTAGAGGGGGGACACAATGAGCAGTTCTTC
size: -; V: TRBV2; J: TRBJ1-5; D: TRBD1; CDR3: CASPKGQPNQPQHF; DNA: TGTGCCAGCCCCAAGGGACAGCCCAATCAGCCCCAGCATTTT
size: many; V: TRBV3-1; J: TRBJ2-3; D: TRBD2; CDR3: CASSQDSGGGYTQYF; DNA: TGTGCCAGCAGCCAGGATAGCGGGGGGGGATATACGCAGTATTTT
size: -; V: TRBV14; J: TRBJ1-1; D: TRBD1; CDR3: CASSQASQGAYTEAFF; DNA: TGTGCCAGCAGCCAAGCCTCACAGGGGGCCTACACTGAAGCTTTCTTT
size: once; V: TRBV20-1; J: TRBJ2-3; D: TRBD2; CDR3: CSASPTLAGKSDTQYF; DNA: TGCAGTGCTTCCCCCACCCTAGCGGGGAAATCAGATACGCAGTATTTT
size: many; V: TRBV20-1; J: TRBJ1-2; D: TRBD1; CDR3: CSATSDRGYGYTF; DNA: TGCAGTGCTACCTCGGACAGGGGCTATGGCTACACCTTC
size: many; V: TRBV20-1; J: TRBJ2-7; D: TRBD1; CDR3: CSARDPGQGTYEQYF; DNA: TGCAGTGCTAGAGATCCCGGACAGGGAACCTACGAGCAGTACTTC
size: few; V: TRBV7-2; J: TRBJ1-3; D: TRBD1; CDR3: CASSFTGVVGNTIYF; DNA: TGTGCCAGCAGCTTTACAGGGGTGGTTGGAAACACCATATATTTT
size: -; V: TRBV27; J: TRBJ1-1; D: -; CDR3: CASNRAGVGTEAFF; DNA: TGTGCCAGCAATAGGGCCGGGGTTGGCACTGAAGCTTTCTTT
size: few; V: TRBV7-2; J: TRBJ1-3; D: -; CDR3: CASSLGPSGNTIYF; DNA: TGTGCCAGCAGCTTGGGACCCTCTGGAAACACCATATATTTT
size: -; V: TRBV7-3; J: TRBJ2-1; D: -; CDR3: CASSLTSAFGDEQFF; DNA: TGTGCCAGCAGCTTAACTAGCGCCTTTGGGGATGAGCAGTTCTTC
size: many; V: TRBV20-1; J: TRBJ2-5; D: TRBD1; CDR3: CSAQLRQGLETQYF; DNA: TGCAGTGCCCAGTTGAGACAGGGCCTAGAGACCCAGTACTTC
size: -; V: TRBV30; J: TRBJ1-4; D: -; CDR3: CAWSGGSGEKLFF; DNA: TGTGCCTGGAGTGGGGGGTCCGGTGAAAAACTGTTTTTT
size: -; V: TRBV7-8; J: TRBJ2-7; D: -; CDR3: CASSFSELSYNEQYF; DNA: TGTGCCAGCAGCTTTAGCGAACTCTCCTACAATGAGCAGTACTTC